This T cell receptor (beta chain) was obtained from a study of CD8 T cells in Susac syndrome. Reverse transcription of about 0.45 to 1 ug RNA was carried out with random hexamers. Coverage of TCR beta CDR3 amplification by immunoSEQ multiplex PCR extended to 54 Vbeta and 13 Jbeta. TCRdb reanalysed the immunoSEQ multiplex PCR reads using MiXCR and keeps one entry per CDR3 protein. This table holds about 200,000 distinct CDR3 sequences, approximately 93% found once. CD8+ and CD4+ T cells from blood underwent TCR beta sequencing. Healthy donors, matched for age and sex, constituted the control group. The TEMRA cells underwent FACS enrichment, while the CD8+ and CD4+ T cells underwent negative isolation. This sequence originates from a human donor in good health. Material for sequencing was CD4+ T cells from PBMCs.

The CDR3 nucleotides read TGTGCCAGCAGCCGCGACATGGGCATTCAGTACTTC. Translating gives CASSRDMGIQYF. The genes are TRBV7-9 and TRBJ2-4; D gene uncertain. Germline V gene data show CDR1 as SEHNR and CDR2 as FQNEAQ (reference sequence). V lost 5 bases, J lost 9 bases, and 11 bases lay in between. CDR3 length equals 12 residues.